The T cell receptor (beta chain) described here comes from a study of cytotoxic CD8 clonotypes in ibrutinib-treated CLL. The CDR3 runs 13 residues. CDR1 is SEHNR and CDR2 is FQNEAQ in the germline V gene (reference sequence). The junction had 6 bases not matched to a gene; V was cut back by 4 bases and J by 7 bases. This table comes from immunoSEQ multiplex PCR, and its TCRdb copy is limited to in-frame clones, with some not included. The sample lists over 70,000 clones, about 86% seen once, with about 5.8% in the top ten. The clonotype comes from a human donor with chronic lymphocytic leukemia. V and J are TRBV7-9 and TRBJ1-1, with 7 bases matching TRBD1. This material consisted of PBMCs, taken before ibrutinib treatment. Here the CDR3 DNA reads TGTGCCAGCAGCTCCCGACAGGGAGTTGAAGCTTTCTTT. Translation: CASSSRQGVEAFF.